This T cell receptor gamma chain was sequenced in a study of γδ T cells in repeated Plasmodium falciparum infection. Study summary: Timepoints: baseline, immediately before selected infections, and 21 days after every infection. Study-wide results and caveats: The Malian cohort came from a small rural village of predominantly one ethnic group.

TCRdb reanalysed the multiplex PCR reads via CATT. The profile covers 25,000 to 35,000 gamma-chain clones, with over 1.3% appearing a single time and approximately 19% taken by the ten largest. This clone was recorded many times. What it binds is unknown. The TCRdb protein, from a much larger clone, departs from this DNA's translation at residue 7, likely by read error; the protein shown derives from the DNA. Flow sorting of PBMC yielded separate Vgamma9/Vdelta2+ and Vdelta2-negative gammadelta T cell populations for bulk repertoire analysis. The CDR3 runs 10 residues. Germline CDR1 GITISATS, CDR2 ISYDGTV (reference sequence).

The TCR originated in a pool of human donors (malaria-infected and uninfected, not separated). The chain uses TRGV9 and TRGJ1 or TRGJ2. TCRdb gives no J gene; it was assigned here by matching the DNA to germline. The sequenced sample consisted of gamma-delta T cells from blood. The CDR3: CALKYYEKLF. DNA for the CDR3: TGTGCCTTGAAGTATTATGAGAAACTCTTT.